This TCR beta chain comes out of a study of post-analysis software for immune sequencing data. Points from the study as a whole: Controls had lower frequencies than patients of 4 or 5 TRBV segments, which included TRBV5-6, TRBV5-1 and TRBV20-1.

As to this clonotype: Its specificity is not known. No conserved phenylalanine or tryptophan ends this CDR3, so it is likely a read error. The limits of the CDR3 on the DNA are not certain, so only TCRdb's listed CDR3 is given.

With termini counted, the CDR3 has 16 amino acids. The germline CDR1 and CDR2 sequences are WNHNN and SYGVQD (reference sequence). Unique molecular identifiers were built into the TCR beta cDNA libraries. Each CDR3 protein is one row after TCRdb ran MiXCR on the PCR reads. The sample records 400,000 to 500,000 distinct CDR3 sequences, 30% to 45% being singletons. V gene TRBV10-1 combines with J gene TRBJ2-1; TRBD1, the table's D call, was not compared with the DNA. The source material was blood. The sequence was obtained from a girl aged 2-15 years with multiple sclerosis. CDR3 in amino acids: CASSGQGPYPTMSSSS.